This T cell receptor beta chain was profiled in a study of shared clonotypes between healthy human individuals. There were no recent acute infections or vaccinations among the donors, who were healthy HIV-negative adults. Each sample came from a Caucasian adult donor living in Nashville, Tennessee. With V trimmed by 6 bases and J by 6 bases, 4 bases remained unmatched. Germline-derived CDR1 and CDR2 are MNHEY and SMNVEV (reference sequence). The CDR3 has 13 residues. Genomic DNA from each subset was divided evenly over several immunoSEQ plates. Here immunoSEQ multiplex PCR was the method, and the copy in TCRdb shows in-frame clones only, minus some. The sample has roughly 500,000 clones; 81% are singletons.

Source material: PBMCs. The source is a woman aged 40 to 50 in good health. Some clones in this sample may be carry-over from other donors' samples. The chain employs TRBV27 and TRBJ2-1; TRBD1 aligns across 8 bases. The CDR3, as DNA: TGTGCCAGCAGACTTACAGGGGGCAATGAGCAGTTCTTC. This sequence encodes CASRLTGGNEQFF.